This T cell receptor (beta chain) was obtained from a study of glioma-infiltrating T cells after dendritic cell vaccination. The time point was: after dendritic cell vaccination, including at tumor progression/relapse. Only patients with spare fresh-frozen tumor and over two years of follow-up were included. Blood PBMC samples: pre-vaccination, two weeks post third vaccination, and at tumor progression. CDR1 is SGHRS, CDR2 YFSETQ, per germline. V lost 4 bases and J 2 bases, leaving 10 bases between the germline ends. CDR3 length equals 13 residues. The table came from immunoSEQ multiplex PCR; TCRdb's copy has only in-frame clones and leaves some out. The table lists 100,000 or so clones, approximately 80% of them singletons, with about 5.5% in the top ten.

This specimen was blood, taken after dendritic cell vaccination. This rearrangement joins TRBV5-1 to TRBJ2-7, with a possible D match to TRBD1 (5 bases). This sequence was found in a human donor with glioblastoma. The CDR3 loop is CASSPTVTYEQYF. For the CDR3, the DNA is TGCGCCAGCAGCCCGACAGTAACCTACGAGCAGTACTTC. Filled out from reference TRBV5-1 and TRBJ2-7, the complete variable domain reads KAGVTQTPRYLIKTRGQQVTLSCSPISGHRSVSWYQQTPGQGLQFLFEYFSETQRNKGNFPGRFSGRQFSNSRSEMNVSTLELGDSALYLCASSPTVTYEQYFGPGTRLTVT.